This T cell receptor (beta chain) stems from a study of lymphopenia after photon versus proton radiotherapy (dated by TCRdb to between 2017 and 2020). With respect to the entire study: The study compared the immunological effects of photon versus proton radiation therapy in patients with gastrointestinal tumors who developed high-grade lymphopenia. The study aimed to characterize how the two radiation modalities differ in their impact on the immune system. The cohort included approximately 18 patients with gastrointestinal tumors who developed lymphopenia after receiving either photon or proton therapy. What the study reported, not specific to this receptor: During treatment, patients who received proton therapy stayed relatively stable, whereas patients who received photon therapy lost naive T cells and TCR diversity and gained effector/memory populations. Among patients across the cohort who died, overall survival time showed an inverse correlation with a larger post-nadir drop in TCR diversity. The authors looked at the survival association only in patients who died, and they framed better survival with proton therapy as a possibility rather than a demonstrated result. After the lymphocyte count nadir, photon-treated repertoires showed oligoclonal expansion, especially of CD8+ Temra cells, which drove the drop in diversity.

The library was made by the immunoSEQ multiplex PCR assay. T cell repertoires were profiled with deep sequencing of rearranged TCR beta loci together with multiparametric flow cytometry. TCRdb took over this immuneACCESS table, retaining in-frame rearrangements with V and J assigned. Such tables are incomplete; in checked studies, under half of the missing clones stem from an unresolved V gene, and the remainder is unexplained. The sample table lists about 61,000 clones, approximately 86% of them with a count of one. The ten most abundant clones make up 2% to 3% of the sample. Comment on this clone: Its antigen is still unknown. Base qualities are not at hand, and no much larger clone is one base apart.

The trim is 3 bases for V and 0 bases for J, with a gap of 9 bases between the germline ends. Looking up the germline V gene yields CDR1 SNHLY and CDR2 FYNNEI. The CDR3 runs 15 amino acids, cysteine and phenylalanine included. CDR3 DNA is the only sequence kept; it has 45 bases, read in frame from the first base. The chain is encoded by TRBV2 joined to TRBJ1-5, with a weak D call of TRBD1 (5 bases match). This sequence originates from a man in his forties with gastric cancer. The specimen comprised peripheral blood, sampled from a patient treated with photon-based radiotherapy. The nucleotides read TGTGCCAGCAGTGACAGGGAGTATAGCAATCAGCCCCAGCATTTT. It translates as CASSDREYSNQPQHF.